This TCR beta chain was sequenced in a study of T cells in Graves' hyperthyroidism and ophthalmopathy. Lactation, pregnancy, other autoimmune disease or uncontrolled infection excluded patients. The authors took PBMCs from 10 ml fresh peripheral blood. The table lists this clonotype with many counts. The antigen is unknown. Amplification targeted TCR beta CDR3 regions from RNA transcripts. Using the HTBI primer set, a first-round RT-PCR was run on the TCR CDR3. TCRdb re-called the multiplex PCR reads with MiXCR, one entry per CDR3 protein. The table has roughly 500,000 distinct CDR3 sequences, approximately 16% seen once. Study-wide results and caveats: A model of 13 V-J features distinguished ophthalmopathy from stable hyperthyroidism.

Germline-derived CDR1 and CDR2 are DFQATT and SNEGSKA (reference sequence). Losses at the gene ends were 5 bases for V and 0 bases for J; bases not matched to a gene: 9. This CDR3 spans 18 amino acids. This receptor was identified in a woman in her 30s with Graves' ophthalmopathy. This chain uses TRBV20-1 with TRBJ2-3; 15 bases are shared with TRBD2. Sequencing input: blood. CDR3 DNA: TGCAGTGCTCAGGGACTAGCGGGAGGCACAATTAGCACAGATACGCAGTATTTT. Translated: CSAQGLAGGTISTDTQYF.